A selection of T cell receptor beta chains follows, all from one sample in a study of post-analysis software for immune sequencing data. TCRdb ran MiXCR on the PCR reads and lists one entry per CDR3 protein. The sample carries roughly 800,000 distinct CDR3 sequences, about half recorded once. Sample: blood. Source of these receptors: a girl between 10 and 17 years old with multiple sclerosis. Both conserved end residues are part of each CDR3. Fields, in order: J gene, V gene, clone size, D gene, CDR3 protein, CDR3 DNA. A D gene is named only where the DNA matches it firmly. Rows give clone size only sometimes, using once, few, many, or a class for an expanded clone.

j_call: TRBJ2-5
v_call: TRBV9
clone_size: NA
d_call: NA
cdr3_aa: CASSAEGDVETQYF
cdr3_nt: TGTGCCAGCAGCGCGGAGGGCGATGTCGAGACCCAGTACTTC

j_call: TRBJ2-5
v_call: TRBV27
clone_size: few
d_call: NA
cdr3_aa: CASSFGFDSGTQYF
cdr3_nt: TGTGCCAGCAGTTTTGGGTTTGACTCGGGGACCCAGTACTTC

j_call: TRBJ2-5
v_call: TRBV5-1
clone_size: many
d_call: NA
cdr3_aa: CASSFGPTGETQYF
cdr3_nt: TGCGCCAGCAGCTTTGGACCCACGGGAGAGACCCAGTACTTC

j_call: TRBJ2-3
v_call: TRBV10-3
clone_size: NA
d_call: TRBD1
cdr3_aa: CAIGRQGATDTQYF
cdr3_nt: TGTGCCATCGGAAGACAGGGGGCAACAGATACGCAGTATTTT

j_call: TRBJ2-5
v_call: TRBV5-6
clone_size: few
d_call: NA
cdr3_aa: CASRGTLDQETQYF
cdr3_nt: TGTGCCAGCAGGGGGACCCTGGACCAAGAGACCCAGTACTTC

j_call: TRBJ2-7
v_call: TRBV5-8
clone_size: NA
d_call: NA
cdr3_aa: CASSLERAYYEQYF
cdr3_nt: TGTGCCAGCAGCTTGGAAAGGGCATACTACGAGCAGTACTTC

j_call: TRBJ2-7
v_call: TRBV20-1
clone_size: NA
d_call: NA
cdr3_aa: CSARGRGAPDEQYF
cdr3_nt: TGCAGTGCTAGGGGTCGGGGCGCCCCTGACGAGCAGTACTTC

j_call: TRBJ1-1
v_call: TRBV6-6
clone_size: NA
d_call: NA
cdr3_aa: CASSYFSQRTEAFF
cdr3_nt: TGTGCCAGCAGTTACTTCAGCCAGCGCACTGAAGCTTTCTTT

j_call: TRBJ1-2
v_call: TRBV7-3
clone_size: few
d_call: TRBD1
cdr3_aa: CASSSSGGLGYTF
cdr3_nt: TGTGCCAGCAGCTCCTCAGGGGGCCTTGGCTACACCTTC

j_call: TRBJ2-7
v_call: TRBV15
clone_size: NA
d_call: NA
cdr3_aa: CATSRGSAGSGEQYF
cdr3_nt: TGTGCCACCAGCAGAGGGTCAGCCGGGTCTGGCGAGCAGTACTTC

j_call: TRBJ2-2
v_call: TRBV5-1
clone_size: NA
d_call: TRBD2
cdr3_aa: CAPADCSGSMTGELFF
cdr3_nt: TGCGCGCCAGCAGATTGCAGCGGGAGCATGACCGGGGAGCTGTTTTTT

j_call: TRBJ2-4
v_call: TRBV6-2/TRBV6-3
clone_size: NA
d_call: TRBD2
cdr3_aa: CASSYTSGRASRDIQYF
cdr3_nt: TGTGCCAGCAGCTATACTAGCGGGAGAGCCTCGAGGGACATTCAGTACTTC

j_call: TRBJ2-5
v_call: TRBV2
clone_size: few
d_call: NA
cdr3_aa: CASSEIPQETQYF
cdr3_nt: TGTGCCAGCAGTGAAATACCCCAAGAGACCCAGTACTTC

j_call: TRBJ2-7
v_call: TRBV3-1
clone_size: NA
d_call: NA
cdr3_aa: CASSQDQGTSAYEQYF
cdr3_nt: TGTGCCAGCAGCCAAGATCAAGGGACGTCAGCCTACGAGCAGTACTTC

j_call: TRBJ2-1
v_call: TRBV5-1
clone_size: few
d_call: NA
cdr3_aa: CASSLFDTGSSYNEQFF
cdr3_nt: TGCGCCAGCAGCTTGTTTGACACCGGGAGCTCCTACAATGAGCAGTTCTTC

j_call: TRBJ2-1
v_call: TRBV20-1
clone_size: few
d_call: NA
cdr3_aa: CSASLRYNEQFF
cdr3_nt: TGCAGTGCTAGTTTGCGGTACAATGAGCAGTTCTTC

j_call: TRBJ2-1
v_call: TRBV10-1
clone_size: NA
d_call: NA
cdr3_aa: CASSDDGSIYNEQFF
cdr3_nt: TGCGCCAGCAGTGACGACGGATCAATCTACAATGAGCAGTTCTTC

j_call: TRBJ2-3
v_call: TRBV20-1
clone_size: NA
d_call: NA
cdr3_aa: CSASERRNTDTQYF
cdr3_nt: TGCAGTGCTAGCGAGAGGCGAAACACAGATACGCAGTATTTT

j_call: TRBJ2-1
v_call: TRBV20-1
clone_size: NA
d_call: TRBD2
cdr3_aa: CSARFAGGRNEQFF
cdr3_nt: TGCAGTGCTAGATTCGCGGGAGGGAGGAATGAGCAGTTCTTC

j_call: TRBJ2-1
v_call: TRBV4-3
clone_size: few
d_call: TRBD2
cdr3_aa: CASSQEVAGAYNEQFF
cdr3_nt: TGCGCCAGCAGCCAAGAGGTAGCGGGAGCCTACAATGAGCAGTTCTTC

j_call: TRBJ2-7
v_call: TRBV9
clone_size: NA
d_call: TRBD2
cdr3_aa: CASSSTGTSGTYEQYF
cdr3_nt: TGTGCCAGCAGCTCCACCGGGACTAGCGGAACCTACGAGCAGTACTTC

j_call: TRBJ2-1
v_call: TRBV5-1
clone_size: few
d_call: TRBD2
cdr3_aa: CASSNGLAGGWNEQFF
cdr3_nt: TGCGCCAGCAGCAATGGACTAGCGGGAGGGTGGAATGAGCAGTTCTTC

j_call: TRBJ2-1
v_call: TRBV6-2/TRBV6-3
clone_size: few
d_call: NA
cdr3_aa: CASSYSHGAGYNEQFF
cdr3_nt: TGTGCCAGCAGTTACTCGCATGGGGCCGGCTACAATGAGCAGTTCTTC

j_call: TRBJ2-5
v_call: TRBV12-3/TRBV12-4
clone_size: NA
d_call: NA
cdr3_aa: CASSFAPAQETQYF
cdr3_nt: TGTGCCAGCAGTTTTGCACCCGCCCAAGAGACCCAGTACTTC

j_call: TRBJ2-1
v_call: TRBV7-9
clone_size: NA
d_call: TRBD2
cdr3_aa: CASSRGESSYNEQFF
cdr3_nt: TGTGCCAGCAGCCGGGGGGAAAGCTCCTACAATGAGCAGTTCTTC

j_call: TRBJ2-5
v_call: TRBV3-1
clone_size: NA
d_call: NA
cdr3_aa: CASSTVLASWGETQYF
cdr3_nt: TGTGCCAGCAGCACAGTTCTAGCCTCCTGGGGAGAGACCCAGTACTTC

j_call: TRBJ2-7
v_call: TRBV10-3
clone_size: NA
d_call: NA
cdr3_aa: CAISAGRDSYEQYF
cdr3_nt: TGTGCCATCAGTGCGGGGCGGGACTCCTACGAGCAGTACTTC

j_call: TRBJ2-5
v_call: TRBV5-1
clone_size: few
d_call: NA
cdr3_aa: CASSLTLGRETQYF
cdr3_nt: TGCGCCAGCAGCTTGACCCTGGGGAGGGAGACCCAGTACTTC

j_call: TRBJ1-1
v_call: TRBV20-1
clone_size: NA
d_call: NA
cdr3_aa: CSARSRVAYTEAFF
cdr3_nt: TGCAGTGCTAGATCGAGGGTAGCGTACACTGAAGCTTTCTTT

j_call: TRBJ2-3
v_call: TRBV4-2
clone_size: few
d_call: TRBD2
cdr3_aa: CASSQVLAGAVDTQYF
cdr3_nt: TGTGCCAGCAGCCAAGTATTAGCGGGAGCGGTAGATACGCAGTATTTT

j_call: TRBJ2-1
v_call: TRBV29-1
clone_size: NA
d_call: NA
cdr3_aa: CSGTRLYNEQFF
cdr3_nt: TGCAGCGGGACGAGGCTCTACAATGAGCAGTTCTTC

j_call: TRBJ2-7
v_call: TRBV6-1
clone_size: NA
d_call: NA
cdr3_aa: CASRAPYEQYF
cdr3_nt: TGTGCCAGCAGGGCCCCCTACGAGCAGTACTTC

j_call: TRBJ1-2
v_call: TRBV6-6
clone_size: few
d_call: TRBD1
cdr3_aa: CASSYGGTALTYGYTF
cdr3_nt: TGTGCCAGCAGTTACGGGGGGACAGCACTAACCTATGGCTACACCTTC

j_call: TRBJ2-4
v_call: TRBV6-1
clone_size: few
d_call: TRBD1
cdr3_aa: CATLMTGQSAAGNIQYF
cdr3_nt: TGTGCCACCCTGATGACGGGACAGTCTGCTGCGGGTAACATTCAGTACTTC

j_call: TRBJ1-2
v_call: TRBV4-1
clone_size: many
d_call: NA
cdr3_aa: CASSQDRRGGYTF
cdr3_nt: TGCGCCAGCAGCCAAGATCGGAGAGGTGGCTACACCTTC

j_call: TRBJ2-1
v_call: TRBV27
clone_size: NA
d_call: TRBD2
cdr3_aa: CASKASGRAYNEQFF
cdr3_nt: TGTGCCAGCAAAGCTAGCGGGAGGGCCTACAATGAGCAGTTCTTC

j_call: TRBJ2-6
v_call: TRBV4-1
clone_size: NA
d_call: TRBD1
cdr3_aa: CASSQVTGQESSGANVLTF
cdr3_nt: TGCGCCAGCAGCCAAGTGACGGGACAGGAGAGCTCTGGGGCCAACGTCCTGACTTTC

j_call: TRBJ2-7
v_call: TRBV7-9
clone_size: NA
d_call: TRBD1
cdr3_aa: CASSEPGTGGHEQYF
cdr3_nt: TGTGCCAGCAGCGAACCCGGGACAGGGGGCCACGAGCAGTACTTC

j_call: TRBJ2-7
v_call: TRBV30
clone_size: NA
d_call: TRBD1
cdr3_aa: CAWHPGTGGHEQYF
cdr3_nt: TGTGCCTGGCACCCCGGGACAGGGGGGCACGAGCAGTACTTC

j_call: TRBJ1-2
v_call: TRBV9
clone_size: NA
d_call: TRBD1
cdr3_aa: CASSADPGGRGYTF
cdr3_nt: TGTGCCAGCAGCGCAGATCCAGGGGGCCGTGGCTACACCTTC

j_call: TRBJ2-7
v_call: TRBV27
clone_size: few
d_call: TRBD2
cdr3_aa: CASASGGRYEQYF
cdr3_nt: TGCGCCTCTGCTAGCGGAGGCCGCTACGAGCAGTACTTC

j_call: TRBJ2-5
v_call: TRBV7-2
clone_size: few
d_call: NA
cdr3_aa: CASSFLRETQYF
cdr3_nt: TGTGCCAGCAGTTTTCTCAGGGAGACCCAGTACTTC

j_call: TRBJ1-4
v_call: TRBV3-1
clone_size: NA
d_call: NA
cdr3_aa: CASSQVDPTNEKLFF
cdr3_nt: TGTGCCAGCAGCCAAGTCGACCCAACTAATGAAAAACTGTTTTTT

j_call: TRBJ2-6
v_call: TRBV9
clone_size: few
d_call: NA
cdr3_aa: CASSVTLIASGANVLTF
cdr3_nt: TGTGCCAGCAGCGTTACGCTGATAGCCTCTGGGGCCAACGTCCTGACTTTC

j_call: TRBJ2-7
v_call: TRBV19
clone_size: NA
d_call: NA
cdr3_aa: CASSMGESGTYEQYF
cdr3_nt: TGTGCCAGTAGTATGGGGGAGAGCGGTACCTACGAGCAGTACTTC

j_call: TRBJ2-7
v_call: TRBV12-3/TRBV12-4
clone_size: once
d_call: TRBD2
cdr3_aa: CASSLIIGTRSSYEQYF
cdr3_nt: TGTGCCAGCAGTTTAATTATTGGGACTAGGAGCTCCTACGAGCAGTACTTC

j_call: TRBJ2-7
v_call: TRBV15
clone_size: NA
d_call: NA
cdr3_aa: CATSRDQGWSGDEQYF
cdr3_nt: TGTGCCACCAGCAGAGATCAGGGATGGTCAGGGGACGAGCAGTACTTC

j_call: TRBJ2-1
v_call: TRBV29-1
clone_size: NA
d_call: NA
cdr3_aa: CSVTLGQGTDEQFF
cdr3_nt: TGCAGCGTTACATTGGGGCAGGGGACCGATGAGCAGTTCTTC

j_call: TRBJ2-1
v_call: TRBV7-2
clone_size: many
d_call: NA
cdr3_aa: CASSPIHEQFF
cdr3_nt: TGTGCCAGCAGCCCCATCCATGAGCAGTTCTTC

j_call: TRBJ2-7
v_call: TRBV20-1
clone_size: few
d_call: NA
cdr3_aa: CSAGPRGTVNEQYF
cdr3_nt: TGCAGTGCGGGCCCACGGGGAACGGTGAACGAGCAGTACTTC

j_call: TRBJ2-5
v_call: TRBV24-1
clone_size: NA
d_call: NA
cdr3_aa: CATSDWRDTKQETQYF
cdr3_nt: TGTGCCACCAGTGATTGGCGGGACACCAAGCAAGAGACCCAGTACTTC

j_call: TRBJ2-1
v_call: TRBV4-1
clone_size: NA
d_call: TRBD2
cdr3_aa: CASSPSGRALGNEQFF
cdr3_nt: TGCGCCAGCAGCCCTAGCGGGAGGGCCCTAGGGAATGAGCAGTTCTTC

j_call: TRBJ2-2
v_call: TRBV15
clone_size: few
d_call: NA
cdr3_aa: CATSRDGGRAGELFF
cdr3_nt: TGTGCCACCAGCAGAGATGGGGGGCGCGCCGGGGAGCTGTTTTTT

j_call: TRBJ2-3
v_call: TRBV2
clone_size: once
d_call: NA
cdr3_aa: CASSDLWGADTQYF
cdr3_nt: TGTGCCAGCAGTGATCTTTGGGGGGCAGATACGCAGTATTTT

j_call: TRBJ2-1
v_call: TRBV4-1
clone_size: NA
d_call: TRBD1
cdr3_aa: CASSQGTGDEQFF
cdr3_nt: TGCGCCAGCAGCCAAGGGACAGGGGATGAGCAGTTCTTC

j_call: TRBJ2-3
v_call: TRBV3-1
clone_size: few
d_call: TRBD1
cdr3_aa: CASSRETGGTDTQYF
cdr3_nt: TGTGCCAGCAGCCGAGAAACAGGGGGCACAGATACGCAGTATTTT

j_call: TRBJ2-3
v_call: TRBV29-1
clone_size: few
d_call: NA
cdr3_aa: CSDAVSTDTQYF
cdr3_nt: TGCAGCGATGCCGTTAGCACAGATACGCAGTATTTT

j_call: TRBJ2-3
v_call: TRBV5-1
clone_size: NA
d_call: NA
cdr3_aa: CASSFGTDTDTQYF
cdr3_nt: TGCGCCAGCAGCTTTGGTACAGACACAGATACGCAGTATTTT